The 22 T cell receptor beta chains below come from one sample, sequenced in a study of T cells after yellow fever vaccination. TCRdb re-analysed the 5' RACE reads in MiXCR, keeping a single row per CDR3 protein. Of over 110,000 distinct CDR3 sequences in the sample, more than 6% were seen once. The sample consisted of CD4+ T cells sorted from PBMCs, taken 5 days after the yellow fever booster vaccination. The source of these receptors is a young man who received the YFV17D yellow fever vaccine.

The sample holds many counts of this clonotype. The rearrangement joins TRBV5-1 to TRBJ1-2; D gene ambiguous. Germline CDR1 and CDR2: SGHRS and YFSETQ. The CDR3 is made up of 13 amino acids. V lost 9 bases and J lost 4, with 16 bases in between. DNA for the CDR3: TGCGCCACCTCCTTCGGACGCCTCTATGGCTACACCTTC. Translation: CATSFGRLYGYTF.

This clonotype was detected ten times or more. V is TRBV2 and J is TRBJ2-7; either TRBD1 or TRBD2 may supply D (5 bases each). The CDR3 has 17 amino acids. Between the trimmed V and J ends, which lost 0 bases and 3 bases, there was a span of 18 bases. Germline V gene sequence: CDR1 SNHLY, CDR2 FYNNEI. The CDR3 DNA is TGTGCCAGCAGTGAAGCACCGGGTCGAGGGGTGTTCTACGAGCAGTACTTC. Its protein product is CASSEAPGRGVFYEQYF.

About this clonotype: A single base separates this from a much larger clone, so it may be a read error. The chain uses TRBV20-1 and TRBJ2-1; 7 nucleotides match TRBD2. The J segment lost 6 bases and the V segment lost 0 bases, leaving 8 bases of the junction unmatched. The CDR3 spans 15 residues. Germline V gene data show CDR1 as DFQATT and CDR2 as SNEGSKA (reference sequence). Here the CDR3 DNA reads TGCAGTGCTAGAGAGTATGCGGGAGTCTCCAATGAGCAGTTCTTC. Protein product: CSAREYAGVSNEQFF.

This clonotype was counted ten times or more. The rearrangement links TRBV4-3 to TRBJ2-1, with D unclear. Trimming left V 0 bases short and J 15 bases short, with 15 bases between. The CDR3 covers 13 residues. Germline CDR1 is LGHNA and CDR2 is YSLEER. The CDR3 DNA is TGCGCCAGCAGCCAAGAGGTGGCCCAGAGAGGGTTCTTC. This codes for CASSQEVAQRGFF.

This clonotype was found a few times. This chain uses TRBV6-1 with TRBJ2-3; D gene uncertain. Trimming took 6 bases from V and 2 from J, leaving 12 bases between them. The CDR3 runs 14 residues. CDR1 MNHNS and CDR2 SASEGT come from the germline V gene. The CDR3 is CASRHNGHTDTQYF. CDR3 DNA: TGTGCCAGCAGACATAATGGGCACACAGATACGCAGTATTTT.

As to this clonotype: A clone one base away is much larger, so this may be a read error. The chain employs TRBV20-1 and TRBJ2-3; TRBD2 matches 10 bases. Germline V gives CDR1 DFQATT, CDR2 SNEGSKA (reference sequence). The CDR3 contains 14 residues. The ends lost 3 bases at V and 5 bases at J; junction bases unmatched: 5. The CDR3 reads CSARPSGSKDTQYF. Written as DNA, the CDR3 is TGCAGTGCTAGGCCTAGCGGGAGTAAAGATACGCAGTATTTT.

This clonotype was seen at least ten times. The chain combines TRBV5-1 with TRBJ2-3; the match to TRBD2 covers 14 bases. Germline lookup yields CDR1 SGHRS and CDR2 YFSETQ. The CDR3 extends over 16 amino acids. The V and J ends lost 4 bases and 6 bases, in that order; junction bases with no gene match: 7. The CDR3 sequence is CASSPGTSGRSDTQYF. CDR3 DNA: TGCGCCAGCAGCCCCGGGACTAGCGGGAGATCCGATACGCAGTATTTT.

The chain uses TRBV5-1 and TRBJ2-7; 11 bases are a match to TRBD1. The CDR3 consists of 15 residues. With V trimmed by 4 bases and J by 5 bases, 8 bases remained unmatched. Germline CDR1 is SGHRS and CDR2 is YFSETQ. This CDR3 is CASSPIGQGAHEQYF. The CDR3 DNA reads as TGCGCCAGCAGCCCAATTGGACAGGGGGCCCACGAGCAGTACTTC. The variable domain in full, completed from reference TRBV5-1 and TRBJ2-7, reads KAGVTQTPRYLIKTRGQQVTLSCSPISGHRSVSWYQQTPGQGLQFLFEYFSETQRNKGNFPGRFSGRQFSNSRSEMNVSTLELGDSALYLCASSPIGQGAHEQYFGPGTRLTVT.

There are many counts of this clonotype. Here the CDR3 DNA reads TGTGCCAGCACACCGGGACTGGGCTACGAGCAGTACTTC. This gives the protein CASTPGLGYEQYF. The chain recombines TRBV7-2 with TRBJ2-7; D may be TRBD2 (6 bases). The germline V gene has CDR1 SGHTA and CDR2 FQGNSA. The CDR3 sequence is 13 residues long. V was shortened by 7 bases and J by 3 bases, with 13 bases between the two germline ends.

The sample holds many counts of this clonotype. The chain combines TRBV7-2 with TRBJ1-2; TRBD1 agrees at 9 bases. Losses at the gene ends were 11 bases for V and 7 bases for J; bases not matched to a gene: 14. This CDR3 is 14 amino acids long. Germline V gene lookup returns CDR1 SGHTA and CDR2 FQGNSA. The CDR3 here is CAERGTGTRGGYTF. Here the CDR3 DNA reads TGTGCCGAGAGAGGGACAGGGACCAGGGGTGGCTACACCTTC.

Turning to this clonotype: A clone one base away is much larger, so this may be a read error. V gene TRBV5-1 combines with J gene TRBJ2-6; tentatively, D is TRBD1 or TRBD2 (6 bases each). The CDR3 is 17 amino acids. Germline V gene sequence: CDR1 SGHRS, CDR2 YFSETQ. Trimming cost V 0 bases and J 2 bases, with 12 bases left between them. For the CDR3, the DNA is TGCGCCAGCAGCTTGGTGGCAAGGGGGGCTGGGGCCAACGTCCTGACTTTC. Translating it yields CASSLVARGAGANVLTF.

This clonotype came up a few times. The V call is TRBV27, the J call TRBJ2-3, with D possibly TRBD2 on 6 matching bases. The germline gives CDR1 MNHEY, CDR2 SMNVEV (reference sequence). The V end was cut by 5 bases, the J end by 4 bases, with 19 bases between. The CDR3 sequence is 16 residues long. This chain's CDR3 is CASSPRGGIASDTQYF. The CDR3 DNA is TGTGCCAGCAGTCCCCGCGGCGGGATAGCCTCAGATACGCAGTATTTT.

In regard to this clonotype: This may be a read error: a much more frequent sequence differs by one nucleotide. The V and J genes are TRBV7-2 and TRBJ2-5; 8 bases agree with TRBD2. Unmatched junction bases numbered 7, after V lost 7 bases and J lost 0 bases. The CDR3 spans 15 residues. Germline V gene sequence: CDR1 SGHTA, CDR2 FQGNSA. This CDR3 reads CASIPTSEDQETQYF. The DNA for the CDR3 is TGTGCCAGCATCCCGACTAGCGAGGACCAAGAGACCCAGTACTTC.

CDR3 bases: TGTGCCAGCAGCCAAGGACGGTTGATCGTAGAGGCCCTCCACTTT. Translating it yields CASSQGRLIVEALHF. The V call is TRBV3-1, the J call TRBJ1-6; D is ambiguous. V lost 1 base and J 14 bases, leaving 18 bases between the germline ends. The CDR3 is 15 amino acids. Germline lookup yields CDR1 LGHDT and CDR2 YNNKEL (reference sequence).

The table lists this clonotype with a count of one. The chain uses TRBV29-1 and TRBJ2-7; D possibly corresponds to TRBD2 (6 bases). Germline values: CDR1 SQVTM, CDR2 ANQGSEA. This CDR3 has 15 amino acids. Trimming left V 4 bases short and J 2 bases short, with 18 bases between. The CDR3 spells CSVVRSRGRAYEQYF. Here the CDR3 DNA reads TGCAGCGTTGTACGTTCGCGGGGTCGAGCCTACGAGCAGTACTTC.

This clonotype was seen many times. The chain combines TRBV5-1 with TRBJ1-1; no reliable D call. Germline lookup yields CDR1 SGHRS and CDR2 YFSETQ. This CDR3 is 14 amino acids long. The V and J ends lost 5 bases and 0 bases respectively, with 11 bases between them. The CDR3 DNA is TGCGCCAGCAGACCCTTACAGTTGAACACTGAAGCTTTCTTT. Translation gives CASRPLQLNTEAFF.

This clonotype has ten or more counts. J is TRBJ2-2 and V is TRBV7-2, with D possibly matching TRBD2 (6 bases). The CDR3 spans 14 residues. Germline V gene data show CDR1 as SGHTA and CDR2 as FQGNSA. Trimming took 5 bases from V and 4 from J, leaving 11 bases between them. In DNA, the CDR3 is TGTGCCAGCAGCCTACCAGCGGGCACCGGGGAGCTGTTTTTT. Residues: CASSLPAGTGELFF.

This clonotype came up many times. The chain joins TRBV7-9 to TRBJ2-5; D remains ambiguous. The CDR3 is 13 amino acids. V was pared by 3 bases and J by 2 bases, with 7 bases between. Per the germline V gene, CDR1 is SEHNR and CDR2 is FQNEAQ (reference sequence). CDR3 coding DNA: TGTGCCAGCAGCTTGATCGGGCAAGAGACCCAGTACTTC. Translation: CASSLIGQETQYF.

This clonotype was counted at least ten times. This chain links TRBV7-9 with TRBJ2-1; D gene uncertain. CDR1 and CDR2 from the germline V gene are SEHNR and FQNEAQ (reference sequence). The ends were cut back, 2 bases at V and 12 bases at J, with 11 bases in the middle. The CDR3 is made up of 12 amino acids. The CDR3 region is CASSLMGSGQFF. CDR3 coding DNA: TGTGCCAGCAGCTTAATGGGTAGTGGGCAGTTCTTC.

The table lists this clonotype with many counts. CDR3 amino acids: CASSQDLGTGYSNQPQHF. The CDR3 DNA reads TGCGCCAGCAGCCAAGATTTAGGCACAGGGTATAGCAATCAGCCCCAGCATTTT. The V gene is TRBV4-3, the J gene TRBJ1-5, with D possibly matching TRBD1 (6 bases). This CDR3 spans 18 amino acids. CDR1 and CDR2 from the germline V gene are LGHNA and YSLEER. V was cut by 0 bases and J by 0 bases, with 15 bases left in between.

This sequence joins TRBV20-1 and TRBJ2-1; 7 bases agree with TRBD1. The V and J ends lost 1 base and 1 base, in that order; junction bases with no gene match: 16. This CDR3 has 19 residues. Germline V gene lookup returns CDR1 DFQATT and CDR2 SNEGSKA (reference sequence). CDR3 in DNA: TGCAGTGCTAGAGGGCAAGGACAGGCTCTCGCGGCGTCCTACAATGAGCAGTTCTTC. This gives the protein CSARGQGQALAASYNEQFF.

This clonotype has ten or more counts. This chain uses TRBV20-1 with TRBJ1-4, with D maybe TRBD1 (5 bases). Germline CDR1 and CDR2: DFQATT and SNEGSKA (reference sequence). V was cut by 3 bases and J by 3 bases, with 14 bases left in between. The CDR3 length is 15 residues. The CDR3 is CSARDRRAANEKLFF. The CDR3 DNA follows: TGCAGTGCTAGGGACCGCAGGGCAGCTAATGAAAAACTGTTTTTT.